One sample yielded the 9 T cell receptor beta chains listed below, sequenced in a study of blood T cell repertoires in COVID-19. Assay used: immunoSEQ multiplex PCR; TCRdb lists only in-frame clones, some missing. The sample shows approximately 390,000 clones, approximately 86% of them seen only once. The sequenced sample was PBMCs or T cells enriched from blood (not recorded which). Source of these receptors: a woman aged 40 to 49 with acute COVID-19.

V is TRBV4-1 and J is TRBJ1-4; maybe TRBD1 (6 bases). This CDR3 comprises 14 residues. Germline-derived CDR1 and CDR2 are MGHRA and YSYEKL. Trimming removed 4 bases at V and 15 bases at J, with 21 bases between. The CDR3 spells CASSLWTEAKGVFF. The CDR3 nucleotides are TGCGCCAGCAGCCTCTGGACAGAGGCTAAGGGAGTGTTTTTT.

The rearrangement links TRBV6-5 to TRBJ1-2, with a tentative D call TRBD1 (6 bases). There are 16 residues in the CDR3. CDR1 and CDR2 (germline): MNHEY, SVGAGI. The V end was cut by 2 bases, the J end by 4 bases, with 17 bases between. This chain's CDR3 is CASSYPVAGGFYGYTF. In DNA, the CDR3 is TGTGCCAGCAGTTACCCCGTTGCGGGGGGCTTCTATGGCTACACCTTC.

The chain links TRBV5-1 to TRBJ1-4; 12 bases line up with TRBD1. Per germline, CDR1 SGHRS and CDR2 YFSETQ. This CDR3 has 15 residues. Trimming took 3 bases from V and 5 from J; bases not matched to a gene: 2. The CDR3 region has the DNA TGCGCCAGCAGCTCGGGACAGGGGGCGAATGAAAAACTGTTTTTT. It encodes CASSSGQGANEKLFF.

Only one count was recorded for this clone. The genes are TRBV30 and TRBJ1-1; D might be TRBD1 (5 bases). The V gene lost 4 bases and the J gene lost 4 bases, with 13 bases spanning the gap. This CDR3 has 13 amino acids. CDR1 is GTSNPN and CDR2 is SVGIG in the germline V gene (reference sequence). In DNA form, the CDR3 reads TGTGCCTGGAATGTAATAAGGGGCACTGAAGCTTTCTTT. Translating it yields CAWNVIRGTEAFF.

The genes are TRBV19 and TRBJ2-5; 14 bases line up with TRBD2. The CDR3 is made up of 17 amino acids. The V gene end was trimmed by 5 bases and the J gene end by 1 base; junction bases not matched to a gene: 6. Germline CDR1 is LNHDA and CDR2 is SQIVND (reference sequence). This CDR3 reads CASSSWTSGGIQETQYF. The CDR3 region has the DNA TGTGCCAGTAGTTCTTGGACTAGCGGGGGGATCCAAGAGACCCAGTACTTC.

The chain links TRBV24-1 to TRBJ2-3, with TRBD2 matching 16 bases. This CDR3 is 17 amino acids long. In germline, CDR1 is KGHDR, CDR2 SFDVKD. V lost 4 bases to trimming and J lost 6 bases; unmatched junction nucleotides: 6. The CDR3 DNA reads TGTGCCACCAGTGACCAGGGACTAGCGGGGGGGCCGGATACGCAGTATTTT. Amino acids: CATSDQGLAGGPDTQYF.

V usage is TRBV18 and J usage is TRBJ1-5, with 8 bases identical to TRBD1. There are 16 residues in the CDR3. With V trimmed by 3 bases and J by 5 bases, 9 bases remained unmatched. CDR1 is KGHSH, CDR2 LQKENI, per germline. The CDR3 DNA is TGTGCCAGCTCACCCCAGGGGGCGAGAAACGATCAGCCCCAGCATTTT. It codes for CASSPQGARNDQPQHF.

The V gene is TRBV11-2, the J gene TRBJ2-7; D not certain. There are 16 residues in the CDR3. In germline, CDR1 is SGHAT, CDR2 FQNNGV. With 0 bases removed from V and 6 bases from J, the gap between germline ends came to 18 bases. As DNA, the CDR3 is TGTGCCAGCAGCTTAGATCTTGGAGCTAGTCGCCGCGAGCAGTACTTC. This sequence encodes CASSLDLGASRREQYF.

The rearrangement uses TRBV5-6 and TRBJ1-1; TRBD1 might be the D (5 bases). V lost 0 bases to trimming and J lost 0 bases, with 12 bases between them. Germline CDR1 SGHDT, CDR2 YYEEEE. The CDR3 covers 16 residues. The CDR3 protein is CASSLVLWDLNTEAFF. The CDR3 nucleotides are TGTGCCAGCAGCTTGGTTCTGTGGGACTTGAACACTGAAGCTTTCTTT.